This T cell receptor (beta chain) was recorded in a study of blood T cells in healthy people across ages (dated by TCRdb to between 2014 and 2016). Context from the whole study: In model experiments, template switching captured about one uniquely barcoded TCR beta cDNA molecule for every two T cells. The study measured age-related changes in TCR beta repertoire diversity using deep sequencing normalized with unique cDNA molecular identifiers. The donors were split into four age groups: young (average roughly 15 years), middle-aged (roughly 39), aged (over 55) and long-lived (over 80). To avoid experimental bias, donors of different ages were randomly spread across the sequencing lanes. For two donors (one aged 18 to 29 and one aged 80 or older), the study analyzed two additional independent replicas of 1 million unique cDNA reads from the same blood draw.

Concerning this clonotype: Its antigen remains undetermined. Per-nucleotide qualities are absent, and no much larger clonotype sits a single base away.

Findings and caveats that apply to the study as a whole: Estimates of total diversity from one million sequenced T cells were regarded as lower bounds and underestimates. Since profiling was done on bulk unsorted PBMCs, naive and antigen-experienced compartments could not be conclusively compared. There was a strong correlation between observed TCR beta diversity and the percentage of naive T cells measured by flow cytometry. Observed TCR beta diversity per million T cells fell roughly linearly with age, and a significant reduction was already apparent by age around 40. The long-lived group showed more naive CD4+ T cells, fewer expanded clones and increased TCR diversity than the aged group, suggesting age selection. The CMV infection status of donors was not known, potentially confounding age-related changes in expanded clonotypes.

CDR1 and CDR2 are read off the germline V gene as ENHRY and SYGVKD. V and J are trimmed by 0 bases and 7 bases, and the gene matches miss 4 bases of the junction. Taken from cysteine to phenylalanine, the CDR3 has 14 residues. Only the CDR3 DNA stays, 42 bases, in frame from base 1. The roughly 39 donors, aged about 6 to 95 years, were systemically healthy Caucasian individuals from Russia. Roughly 9.5 milliliters of peripheral blood were drawn from each donor into EDTA-treated Vacutainer tubes. Ficoll-Paque density-gradient centrifugation was used to isolate PBMCs, with at least 7 million obtained per sample. Total RNA, at least 6 micrograms per sample, was extracted from PBMCs with Trizol reagent. For every donor, an aliquot of PBMCs went through flow cytometry to measure the percentages of naive CD45RAhigh/CD27high T cells. The library was produced with 5' RACE. Sequencing relied on an Illumina HiSeq 2500. A second PCR of about 7 to 12 cycles was run with a J-beta primer mix and a sample-barcoded 5' primer. A unique molecular identifier was introduced onto each TCR beta cDNA molecule by a template-switch 5' adaptor carrying 12 random nucleotides. At least 2.5 million CDR3-containing paired-end reads were obtained from each sample. First-strand cDNA was synthesized from all RNA with the Mint cDNA synthesis kit, primed by a TRBC-specific oligonucleotide. Following uracil-DNA glycosylase treatment, a first 18-cycle PCR with universal primers M1SS and BC2_uni_R was performed on all cDNA. The original pipeline was this. Each sample was normalized by randomly selecting 1 million high-quality reads, each carrying a distinct molecular identifier. Instead of being binned into consensus sequences, reads with shared molecular identifiers were discarded. MiTCR, with a Q25 quality threshold and the strictest error-elimination algorithm, was used for CDR3 identification, clonotype clustering and error correction. A nonparametric unseen species model using Euler transformation provided a lower-bound estimate of total TCR beta diversity. TCRdb applied fastp at Q25 and MiXCR to the public reads, then kept only in-frame beta chains. Rows with a matching CDR3 protein are joined into one entry that keeps the most common DNA and genes. For this entry, the V and J calls and clone size follow TCRdb and not the study's own pipeline. The sample table lists approximately 1.5 million distinct CDR3 sequences, about 31% of them with a count of one. Jointly, the top ten make up around 11% of the sample.

The sequenced sample consisted of blood. This clonotype originated in a woman aged 25 to 39 in good health. The V and J genes are TRBV10-3 and TRBJ2-5; 8 central bases correspond to TRBD2. The nucleotide sequence reads as follows: TGTGCCATCAGTGAGTCGGGACTAGGCGGGACCCAGTACTTC. Its amino acids are CAISESGLGGTQYF.